This TCR beta chain was sequenced for a study of CD4 T cells in relation to SARS-CoV-2 and coronaviruses. The repertoire was sequenced with immunoSEQ multiplex PCR; TCRdb's copy has only in-frame clones and lacks some. The sample has about 20,000 clones; 60% to 85% are singletons. The ends were cut back, 1 base at V and 4 bases at J, with 16 bases in the middle. Germline V CDR1 and CDR2: LNHDA, SQIVND (reference sequence). This CDR3 is built from 16 residues. The unexposed donors gave CD4+ T cells in about 2011-2018, prior to COVID-19. Isolation of CD4+ T cells took place after approximately eleven days in culture. As cell numbers allowed, unexposed-donor CD4+ T cells faced SARS-CoV-2 S/N and four cold-coronavirus spikes. Half the medium was replaced with IL-2 medium on days 3 and 7. On this clone itself: The antigen remains undetermined.

The TCR originated in a human donor in good health. The chain employs TRBV19 and TRBJ2-5, with D perhaps TRBD2 (7 bases). Material for sequencing was CD4+ T cells from PBMCs, cultured in vitro. The CDR3 sequence is CASSIGGRGGGETQYF. DNA of the CDR3: TGTGCCAGTAGTATAGGTGGTAGGGGGGGAGGAGAGACCCAGTACTTC.